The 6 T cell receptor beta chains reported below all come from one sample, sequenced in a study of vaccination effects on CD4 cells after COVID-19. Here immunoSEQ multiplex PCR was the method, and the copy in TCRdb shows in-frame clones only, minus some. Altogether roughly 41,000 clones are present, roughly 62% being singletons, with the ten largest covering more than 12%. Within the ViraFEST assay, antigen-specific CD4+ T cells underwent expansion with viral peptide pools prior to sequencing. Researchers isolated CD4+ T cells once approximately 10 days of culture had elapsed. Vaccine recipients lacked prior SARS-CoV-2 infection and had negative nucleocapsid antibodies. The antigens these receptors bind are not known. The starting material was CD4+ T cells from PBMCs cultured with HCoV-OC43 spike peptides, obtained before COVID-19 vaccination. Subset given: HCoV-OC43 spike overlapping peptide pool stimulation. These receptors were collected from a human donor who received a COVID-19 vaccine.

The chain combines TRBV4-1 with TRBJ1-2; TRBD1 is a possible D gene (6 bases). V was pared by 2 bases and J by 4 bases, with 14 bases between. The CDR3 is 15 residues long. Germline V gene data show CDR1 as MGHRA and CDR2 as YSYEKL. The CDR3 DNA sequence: TGCGCCAGCAGCCAATCCCGTGGGGGCCTCTATGGCTACACCTTC. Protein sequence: CASSQSRGGLYGYTF.

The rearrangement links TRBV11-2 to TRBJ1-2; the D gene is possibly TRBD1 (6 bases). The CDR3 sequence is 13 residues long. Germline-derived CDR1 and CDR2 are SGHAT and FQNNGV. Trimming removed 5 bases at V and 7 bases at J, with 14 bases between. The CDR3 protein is CASSPDRLRGYTF. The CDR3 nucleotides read TGTGCCAGCAGCCCAGACAGGCTTCGTGGCTACACCTTC. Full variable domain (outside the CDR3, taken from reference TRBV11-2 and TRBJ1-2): EAGVAQSPRYKIIEKRQSVAFWCNPISGHATLYWYQQILGQGPKLLIQFQNNGVVDDSQLPKDRFSAERLKGVDSTLKIQPAKLEDSAVYLCASSPDRLRGYTFGSGTRLTVV.

CDR3 nucleotides: TGTGCCAGCAGACCCGGGACAGGGGCTTCACCCCTCCACTTT. Its protein product is CASRPGTGASPLHF. The genes are TRBV6-5 and TRBJ1-6, with 10 bases lining up with TRBD1. Germline CDR1 is MNHEY and CDR2 is SVGAGI. Trimming cost V 6 bases and J 9 bases; bases outside gene matches: 5. The CDR3 is 14 residues long.

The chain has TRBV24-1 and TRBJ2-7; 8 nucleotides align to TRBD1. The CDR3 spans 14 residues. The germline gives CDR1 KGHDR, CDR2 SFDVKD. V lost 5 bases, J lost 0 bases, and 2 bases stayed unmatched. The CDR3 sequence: CATSATGGSYEQYF. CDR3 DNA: TGTGCCACCAGTGCCACAGGGGGCTCCTACGAGCAGTACTTC.

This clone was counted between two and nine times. The CDR3 DNA is TGCGCCAGCAGTGAGTCGCAGGGTTCCCCCCTCCACTTT. Its protein product is CASSESQGSPLHF. The gene calls are TRBV10-2 and TRBJ1-6; TRBD1 is a possible D gene (5 bases). V lost 0 bases, J lost 13 bases, and 10 bases lay in between. This CDR3 is 13 amino acids long. Germline lookup yields CDR1 WSHSY and CDR2 SAAADI.

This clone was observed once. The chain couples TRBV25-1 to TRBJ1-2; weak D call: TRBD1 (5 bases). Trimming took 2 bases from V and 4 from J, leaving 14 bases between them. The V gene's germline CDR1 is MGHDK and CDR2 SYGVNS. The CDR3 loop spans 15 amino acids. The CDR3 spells CASSEGGEPIYGYTF. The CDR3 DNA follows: TGTGCCAGCAGTGAAGGGGGGGAACCAATCTATGGCTACACCTTC.